A single sample is the source of the 9 T cell receptor beta chains below, sequenced in a study of identical twins listed by TCRdb under 2016. Library prep was done by 5' RACE. Sequencing instrument: Illumina HiSeq 2000. Starting from the raw public reads, TCRdb applied fastp trimming at Q25, assembled clones with MiXCR and retained in-frame beta chains. A single entry per CDR3 protein holds the most common genes and DNA from its merged rows. Recorded for this sample are 450,000 or so distinct CDR3 sequences; approximately 15% of them occurred a single time. The top ten clones comprise about 0.52% of the sample. The same sample was also used in a study of yellow fever vaccine responses in identical twins.

Input material: CD4+ T cells sorted from blood. These TCRs come from a woman between 18 and 30 years old in good health.

This clonotype was picked up a small number of times. The chain carries TRBV11-2 and TRBJ2-5; no definite D call. The CDR3 is 14 amino acids. Trimming pared 0 bases from V and 2 bases from J, leaving 7 bases between. The germline CDR1 and CDR2 sequences are SGHAT and FQNNGV. The CDR3 is CASSLDLAQETQYF. CDR3 nucleotide sequence: TGTGCCAGCAGCTTAGACCTGGCTCAAGAGACCCAGTACTTC.

This clonotype was recorded many times. This chain links TRBV20-1 with TRBJ2-2, with D unresolved. The germline V gene has CDR1 DFQATT and CDR2 SNEGSKA (reference sequence). The CDR3 totals 15 residues. Trimming cost V 4 bases and J 0 bases, with 12 bases left between them. The CDR3 DNA reads TGCAGTGCTAAGATTTTGATACCGAACACCGGGGAGCTGTTTTTT. Its protein is CSAKILIPNTGELFF.

This clonotype was observed at least ten times. This chain joins TRBV10-1 and TRBJ2-1; TRBD2 agrees at 9 bases. Germline V gene sequence: CDR1 WNHNN, CDR2 SYGVQD (reference sequence). CDR3 size: 16 residues. With 4 bases clipped from V and 3 bases from J, the junction kept 7 bases outside the gene matches. In DNA, the CDR3 is TGCGCCAGCAGTGCCCGGGGTAGCGGGGGCTACAATGAGCAGTTCTTC. Its protein product is CASSARGSGGYNEQFF.

V and J are TRBV4-3 and TRBJ2-2; D gene unclear. V lost 1 base to trimming and J lost 7 bases, with 7 bases between them. CDR1 and CDR2 from the germline V gene are LGHNA and YSLEER. The CDR3 has 13 amino acids. DNA for the CDR3: TGCGCCAGCAGCCAAGGATTTAGCGGGGAGCTGTTTTTT. The encoded protein is CASSQGFSGELFF.

This clonotype was picked up a small number of times. This sequence joins TRBV30 and TRBJ2-1, with 8 nucleotides matching TRBD2. V gave up 0 bases and J gave up 0 bases; unmatched junction bases: 13. From germline, CDR1 is GTSNPN and CDR2 SVGIG (reference sequence). CDR3 size: 19 residues. The CDR3 nucleotides are TGTGCCTGGAGTGTCTCCCGGGGGGGTCCCACAAGCTCCTACAATGAGCAGTTCTTC. Its protein is CAWSVSRGGPTSSYNEQFF.

This clonotype was recorded a few times. The chain couples TRBV20-1 to TRBJ2-1; 11 nucleotides match TRBD2. CDR1 and CDR2 from the germline V gene are DFQATT and SNEGSKA (reference sequence). The ends lost 3 bases at V and 4 bases at J; junction bases unmatched: 2. The CDR3 covers 14 residues. DNA for the CDR3: TGCAGTGCTAGTAGACTAGCGGGATACAATGAGCAGTTCTTC. It codes for CSASRLAGYNEQFF.

The CDR3 is CASSLIGDLNTGELFF. The CDR3 nucleotides read TGCGCCAGCAGCTTGATCGGGGACCTGAACACCGGGGAGCTGTTTTTT. V gene TRBV5-1 combines with J gene TRBJ2-2, with D perhaps given as TRBD1 or TRBD2 (5 bases each). The CDR3 is 16 residues long. CDR1 is SGHRS and CDR2 is YFSETQ in the germline V gene. V lost 1 base and J 1 base, leaving 11 bases between the germline ends.

J is TRBJ2-7 and V is TRBV29-1, with D unresolved. V lost 5 bases, J lost 6 bases, and 14 bases lay in between. This CDR3 contains 12 residues. The germline V gene has CDR1 SQVTM and CDR2 ANQGSEA. As DNA, the CDR3 is TGCAGCGTTAGTCTATTCGGGTTCGAGCAGTACTTC. This gives the protein CSVSLFGFEQYF.

This clonotype was counted ten times or more. This sequence joins TRBV15 and TRBJ2-1; TRBD1 is a possible D gene (5 bases). The CDR3 loop spans 15 amino acids. Looked up from germline, CDR1 is LNHNV and CDR2 is YYDKDF (reference sequence). V was shortened by 0 bases and J by 0 bases, with 6 bases between the two germline ends. The CDR3 bases are TGTGCCACCAGCAGAGAGGGGCACTCCTACAATGAGCAGTTCTTC. The encoded protein is CATSREGHSYNEQFF.